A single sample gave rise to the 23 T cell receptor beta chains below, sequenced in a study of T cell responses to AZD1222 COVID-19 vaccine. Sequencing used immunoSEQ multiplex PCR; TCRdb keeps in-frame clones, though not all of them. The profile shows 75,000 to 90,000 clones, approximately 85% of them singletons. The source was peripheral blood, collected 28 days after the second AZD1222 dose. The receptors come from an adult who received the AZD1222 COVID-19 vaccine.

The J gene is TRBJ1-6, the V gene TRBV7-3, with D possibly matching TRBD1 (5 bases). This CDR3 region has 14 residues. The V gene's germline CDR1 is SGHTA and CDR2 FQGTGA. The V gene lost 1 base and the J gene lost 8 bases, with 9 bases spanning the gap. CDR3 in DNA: TGTGCCAGCAGCTTAAGTGACAGATATTCACCCCTCCACTTT. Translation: CASSLSDRYSPLHF.

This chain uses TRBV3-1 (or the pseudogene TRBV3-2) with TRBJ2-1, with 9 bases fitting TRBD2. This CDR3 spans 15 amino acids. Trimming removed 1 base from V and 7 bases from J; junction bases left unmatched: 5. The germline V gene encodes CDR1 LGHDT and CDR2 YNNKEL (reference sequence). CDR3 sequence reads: CASSQGPLAGNEQFF. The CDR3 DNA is TGTGCCAGCAGCCAAGGGCCCCTAGCGGGGAATGAGCAGTTCTTC.

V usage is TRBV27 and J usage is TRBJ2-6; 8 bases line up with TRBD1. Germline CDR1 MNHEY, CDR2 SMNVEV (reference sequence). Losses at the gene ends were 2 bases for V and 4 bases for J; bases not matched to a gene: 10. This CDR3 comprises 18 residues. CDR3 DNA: TGTGCCAGCAGTTTAAGGAGGACAGGGTCGACCGGGGCCAACGTCCTGACTTTC. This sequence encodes CASSLRRTGSTGANVLTF.

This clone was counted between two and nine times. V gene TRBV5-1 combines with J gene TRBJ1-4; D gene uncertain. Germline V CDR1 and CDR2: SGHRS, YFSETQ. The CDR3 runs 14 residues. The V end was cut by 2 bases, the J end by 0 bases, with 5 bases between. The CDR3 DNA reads TGCGCCAGCAGCTTCGGGGCAACTAATGAAAAACTGTTTTTT. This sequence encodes CASSFGATNEKLFF. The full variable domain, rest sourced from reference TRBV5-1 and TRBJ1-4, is KAGVTQTPRYLIKTRGQQVTLSCSPISGHRSVSWYQQTPGQGLQFLFEYFSETQRNKGNFPGRFSGRQFSNSRSEMNVSTLELGDSALYLCASSFGATNEKLFFGSGTQLSVL.

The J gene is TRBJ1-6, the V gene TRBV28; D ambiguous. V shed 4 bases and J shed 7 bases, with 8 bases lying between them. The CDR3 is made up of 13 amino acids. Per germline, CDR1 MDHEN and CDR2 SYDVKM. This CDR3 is CASSSDENSPLHF. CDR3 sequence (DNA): TGTGCCAGCAGTTCCGACGAAAATTCACCCCTCCACTTT.

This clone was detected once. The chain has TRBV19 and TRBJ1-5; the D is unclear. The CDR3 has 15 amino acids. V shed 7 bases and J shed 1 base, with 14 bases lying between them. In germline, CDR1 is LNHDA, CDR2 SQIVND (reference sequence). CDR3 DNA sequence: TGTGCCAGTATCCAGACGGGAAGGAGCAATCAGCCCCAGCATTTT. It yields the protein CASIQTGRSNQPQHF.

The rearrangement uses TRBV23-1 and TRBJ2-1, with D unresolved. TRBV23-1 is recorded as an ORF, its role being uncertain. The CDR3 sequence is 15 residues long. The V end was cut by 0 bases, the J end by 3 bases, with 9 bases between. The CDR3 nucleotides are TGCGCCAGCAGTCAATCGAGTCTCCTCTACAATGAGCAGTTCTTC. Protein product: CASSQSSLLYNEQFF.

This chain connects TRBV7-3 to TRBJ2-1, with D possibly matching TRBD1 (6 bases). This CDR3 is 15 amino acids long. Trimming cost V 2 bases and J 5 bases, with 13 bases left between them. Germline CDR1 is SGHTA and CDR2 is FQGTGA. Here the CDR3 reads CASSLSSGADNEQFF. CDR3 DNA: TGTGCCAGCAGCTTATCGTCAGGGGCAGACAATGAGCAGTTCTTC.

The CDR3 region has the DNA TGTGCCTCGGGAGTGTCCTACGAGCAGTACTTC. It is translated as CASGVSYEQYF. The rearrangement links TRBV7-2 to TRBJ2-7; tentative D call: TRBD2 (6 bases). Germline-derived CDR1 and CDR2 are SGHTA and FQGNSA. The CDR3 covers 11 residues. The germline V and J ends were trimmed by 11 bases and 1 base, with 9 bases remaining between them.

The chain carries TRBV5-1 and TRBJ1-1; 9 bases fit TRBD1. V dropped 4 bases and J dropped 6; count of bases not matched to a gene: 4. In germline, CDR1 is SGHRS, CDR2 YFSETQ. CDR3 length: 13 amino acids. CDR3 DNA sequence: TGCGCCAGCAGCATCTGGACAGGGGCTGAAGCTTTCTTT. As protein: CASSIWTGAEAFF.

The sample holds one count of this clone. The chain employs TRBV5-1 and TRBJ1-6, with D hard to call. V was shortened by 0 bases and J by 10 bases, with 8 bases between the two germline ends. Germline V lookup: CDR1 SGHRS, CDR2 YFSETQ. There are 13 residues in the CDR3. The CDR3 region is CASSLATGSPLHF. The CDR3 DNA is TGCGCCAGCAGCTTGGCCACCGGGTCACCCCTCCACTTT.

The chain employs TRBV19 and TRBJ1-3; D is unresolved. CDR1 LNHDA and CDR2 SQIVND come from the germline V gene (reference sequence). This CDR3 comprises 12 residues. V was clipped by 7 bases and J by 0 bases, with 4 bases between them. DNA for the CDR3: TGTGCCAGTATAAGCTCTGGAAACACCATATATTTT. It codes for CASISSGNTIYF. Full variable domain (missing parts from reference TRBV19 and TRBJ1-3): DGGITQSPKYLFRKEGQNVTLSCEQNLNHDAMYWYRQDPGQGLRLIYYSQIVNDFQKGDIAEGYSVSREKKESFPLTVTSAQKNPTAFYLCASISSGNTIYFGEGSWLTVV.

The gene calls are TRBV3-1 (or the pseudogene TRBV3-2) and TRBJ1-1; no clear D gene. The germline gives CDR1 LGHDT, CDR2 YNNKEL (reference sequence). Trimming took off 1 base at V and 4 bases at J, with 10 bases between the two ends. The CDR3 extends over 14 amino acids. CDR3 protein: CASSQVEPPTEAFF. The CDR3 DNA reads TGTGCCAGCAGCCAAGTTGAACCGCCCACTGAAGCTTTCTTT.

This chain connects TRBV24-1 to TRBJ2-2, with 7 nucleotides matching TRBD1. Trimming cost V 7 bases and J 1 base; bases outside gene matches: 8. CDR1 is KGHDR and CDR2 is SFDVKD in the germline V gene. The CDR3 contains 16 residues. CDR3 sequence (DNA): TGTGCCACCAGGGAAGGGGGCTTTTTGAACACCGGGGAGCTGTTTTTT. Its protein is CATREGGFLNTGELFF.

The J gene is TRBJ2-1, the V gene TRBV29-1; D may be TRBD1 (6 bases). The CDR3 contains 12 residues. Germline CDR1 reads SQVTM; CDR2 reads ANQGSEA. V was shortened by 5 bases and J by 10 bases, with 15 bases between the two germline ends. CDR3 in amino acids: CSVQVGAREQFF. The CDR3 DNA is TGCAGCGTTCAGGTGGGGGCACGGGAGCAGTTCTTC.

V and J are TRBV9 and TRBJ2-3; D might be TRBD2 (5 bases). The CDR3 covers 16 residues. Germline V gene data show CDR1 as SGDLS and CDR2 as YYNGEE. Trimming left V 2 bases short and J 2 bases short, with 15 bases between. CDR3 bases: TGTGCCAGCAGCGTCTCCCCGGAGGCTAACACAGATACGCAGTATTTT. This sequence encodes CASSVSPEANTDTQYF.

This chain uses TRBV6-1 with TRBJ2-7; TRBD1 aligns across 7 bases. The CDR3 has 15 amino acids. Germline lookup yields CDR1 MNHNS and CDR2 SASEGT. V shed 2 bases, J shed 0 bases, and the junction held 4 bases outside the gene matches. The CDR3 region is CASSERDSPSYEQYF. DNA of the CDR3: TGTGCCAGCAGTGAAAGGGACAGCCCCTCCTACGAGCAGTACTTC.

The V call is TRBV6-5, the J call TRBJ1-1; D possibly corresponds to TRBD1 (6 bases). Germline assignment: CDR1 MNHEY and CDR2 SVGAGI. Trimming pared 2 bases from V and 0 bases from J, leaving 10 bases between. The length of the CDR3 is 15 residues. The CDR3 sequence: CASSYPTGLNTEAFF. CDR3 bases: TGTGCCAGCAGTTACCCGACAGGATTGAACACTGAAGCTTTCTTT.

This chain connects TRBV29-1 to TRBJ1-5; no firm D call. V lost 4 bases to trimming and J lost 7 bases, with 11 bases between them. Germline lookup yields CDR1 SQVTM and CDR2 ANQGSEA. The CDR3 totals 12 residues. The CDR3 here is CSVAKVGQPQHF. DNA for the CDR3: TGCAGCGTTGCTAAGGTAGGACAGCCCCAGCATTTT.

The CDR3 DNA reads TGTGCCAGCAGCCTCGGGGGCAACTATGGCTACACCTTC. Translating gives CASSLGGNYGYTF. The chain combines TRBV7-3 with TRBJ1-2; a weak D match, TRBD1 (6 bases). V was shortened by 5 bases and J by 2 bases, with 9 bases between the two germline ends. Per germline, CDR1 SGHTA and CDR2 FQGTGA. CDR3 length equals 13 residues. The entire variable domain, with the rest obtained from reference TRBV7-3 and TRBJ1-2, is as follows: GAGVSQTPSNKVTEKGKYVELRCDPISGHTALYWYRQSLGQGPEFLIYFQGTGAADDSGLPNDRFFAVRPEGSVSTLKIQRTERGDSAVYLCASSLGGNYGYTFGSGTRLTVV.

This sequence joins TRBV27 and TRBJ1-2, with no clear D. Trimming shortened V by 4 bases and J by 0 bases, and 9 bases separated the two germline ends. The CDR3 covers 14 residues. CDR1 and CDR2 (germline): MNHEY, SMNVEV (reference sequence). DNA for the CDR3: TGTGCCAGCAGTTCCCCTACAACTAACTATGGCTACACCTTC. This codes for CASSSPTTNYGYTF.

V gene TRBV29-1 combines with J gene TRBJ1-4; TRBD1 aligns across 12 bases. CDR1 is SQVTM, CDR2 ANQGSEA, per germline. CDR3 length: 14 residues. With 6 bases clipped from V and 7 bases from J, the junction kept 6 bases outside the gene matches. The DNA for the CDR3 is TGCAGCGTCGGGACAGGGGGCGCGGGTGAAAAACTGTTTTTT. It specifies CSVGTGGAGEKLFF.

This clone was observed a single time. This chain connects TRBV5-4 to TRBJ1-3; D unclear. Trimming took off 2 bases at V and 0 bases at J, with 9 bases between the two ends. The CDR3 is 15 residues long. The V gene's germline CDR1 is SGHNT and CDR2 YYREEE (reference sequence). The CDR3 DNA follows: TGTGCCAGCAGCTTCGGACGGAACTCTGGAAACACCATATATTTT. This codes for CASSFGRNSGNTIYF.